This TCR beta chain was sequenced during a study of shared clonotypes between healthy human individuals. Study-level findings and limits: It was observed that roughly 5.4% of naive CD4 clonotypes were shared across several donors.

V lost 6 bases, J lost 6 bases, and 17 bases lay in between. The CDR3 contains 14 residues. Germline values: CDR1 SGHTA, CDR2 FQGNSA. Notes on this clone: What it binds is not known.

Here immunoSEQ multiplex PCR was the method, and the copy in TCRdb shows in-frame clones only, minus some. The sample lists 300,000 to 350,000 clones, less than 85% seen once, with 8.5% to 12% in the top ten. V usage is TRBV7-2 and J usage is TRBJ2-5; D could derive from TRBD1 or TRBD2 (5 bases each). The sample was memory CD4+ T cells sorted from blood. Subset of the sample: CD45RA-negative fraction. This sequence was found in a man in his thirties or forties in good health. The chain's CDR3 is CASSLPRGFQTQYF. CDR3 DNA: TGTGCCAGCAGTCTGCCGAGGGGTTTTCAGACCCAGTACTTC.